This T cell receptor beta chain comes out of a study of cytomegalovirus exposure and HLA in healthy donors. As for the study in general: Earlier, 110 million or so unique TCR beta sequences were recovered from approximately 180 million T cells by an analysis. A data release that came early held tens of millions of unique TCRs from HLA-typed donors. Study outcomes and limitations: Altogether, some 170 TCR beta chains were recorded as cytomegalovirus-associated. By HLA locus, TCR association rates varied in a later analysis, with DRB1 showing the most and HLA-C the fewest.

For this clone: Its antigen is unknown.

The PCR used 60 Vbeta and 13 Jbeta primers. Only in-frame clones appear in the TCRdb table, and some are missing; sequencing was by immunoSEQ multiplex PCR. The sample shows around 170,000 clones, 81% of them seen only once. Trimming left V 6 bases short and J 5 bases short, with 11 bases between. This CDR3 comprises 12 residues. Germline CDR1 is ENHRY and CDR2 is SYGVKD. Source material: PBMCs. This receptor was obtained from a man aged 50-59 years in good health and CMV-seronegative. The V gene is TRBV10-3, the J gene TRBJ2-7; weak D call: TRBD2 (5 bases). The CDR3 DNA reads TGTGCCATCAGAGGGTCGGGGAACGAGCAGTACTTC. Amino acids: CAIRGSGNEQYF.